Shown below are 10 T cell receptor beta chains from a single sample sequenced in a study of blood T cell repertoires in COVID-19. Here immunoSEQ multiplex PCR was the method, and the copy in TCRdb shows in-frame clones only, minus some. The sample has roughly 93,000 clones; 80% to 90% are singletons. The sequenced material came from peripheral blood. These receptors were collected from a man over 45 with acute or convalescent COVID-19.

The chain employs TRBV3-1 (or the pseudogene TRBV3-2) and TRBJ2-3; 14 bases fit TRBD2. CDR3 length: 17 residues. CDR1 LGHDT and CDR2 YNNKEL come from the germline V gene (reference sequence). The ends lost 6 bases at V and 2 bases at J; junction bases unmatched: 7. CDR3 sequence reads: CASSQRLAGGYTDTQYF. CDR3 coding DNA: TGTGCCAGCAGTCAACGACTAGCGGGGGGGTACACAGATACGCAGTATTTT.

V and J are TRBV28 and TRBJ1-2; the D is unclear. V lost 9 bases, J lost 5 bases, and 10 bases lay in between. The germline CDR1 and CDR2 sequences are MDHEN and SYDVKM. This CDR3 contains 11 residues. The CDR3 bases are TGTGCCAGTCGGGTCGATTATGGCTACACCTTC. Its protein product is CASRVDYGYTF.

The CDR3 reads CASSLGGDLGGYTF. The CDR3 DNA follows: TGTGCCAGCAGTCTTGGCGGGGACCTGGGAGGCTACACCTTC. The chain links TRBV3-1 (or the pseudogene TRBV3-2) to TRBJ1-2, with D maybe TRBD1 (5 bases). CDR1 is LGHDT and CDR2 is YNNKEL in the germline V gene (reference sequence). V dropped 6 bases and J dropped 8 bases, with 19 bases sitting between them. This CDR3 is 14 amino acids long.

This sequence joins TRBV7-7 and TRBJ2-5; D perhaps matches TRBD2 (7 bases). The CDR3 sequence is 15 residues long. Trimming left V 3 bases short and J 4 bases short, with 15 bases between. The germline CDR1 and CDR2 sequences are SSHAT and FNYEAQ (reference sequence). CDR3 nucleotide sequence: TGTGCCAGCAGCTTGTCGGGGGGCCTGGTAGAGACCCAGTACTTC. Protein: CASSLSGGLVETQYF. Full variable domain (outside the CDR3, taken from reference TRBV7-7 and TRBJ2-5): GAGVSQSPRYKVTKRGQDVTLRCDPISSHATLYWYQQALGQGPEFLTYFNYEAQPDKSGLPSDRFSAERPEGSISTLTIQRTEQRDSAMYRCASSLSGGLVETQYFGPGTRLLVL.

The chain is built from TRBV30 and TRBJ1-5, with D maybe TRBD1 (5 bases). CDR3 size: 14 residues. Germline values: CDR1 GTSNPN, CDR2 SVGIG (reference sequence). V lost 0 bases, J lost 2 bases, and 8 bases lay in between. The CDR3 DNA is TGTGCCTGGAGTGTGACAGAGGGCAATCAGCCCCAGCATTTT. It yields the protein CAWSVTEGNQPQHF.

The rearrangement links TRBV5-1 to TRBJ1-6, with a tentative D call TRBD1 (6 bases). The CDR3 is made up of 15 amino acids. Germline assignment: CDR1 SGHRS and CDR2 YFSETQ. Trimming shortened V by 2 bases and J by 5 bases, and 11 bases separated the two germline ends. Written as DNA, the CDR3 is TGCGCCAGCAGCTTCAACAGGGTTGATAATTCACCCCTCCACTTT. Translated: CASSFNRVDNSPLHF.

The chain is built from TRBV19 and TRBJ2-1; D gene ambiguous. CDR3 size: 12 residues. V lost 3 bases and J 9 bases, leaving 9 bases between the germline ends. Germline CDR1 LNHDA, CDR2 SQIVND (reference sequence). CDR3 DNA sequence: TGTGCCAGTAGTATCAGCAGGTTTGAGCAGTTCTTC. Protein product: CASSISRFEQFF.

The chain combines TRBV9 with TRBJ2-1; D possibly corresponds to TRBD2 (8 bases). Germline lookup yields CDR1 SGDLS and CDR2 YYNGEE. The V end was cut by 4 bases, the J end by 2 bases, with 19 bases between. This CDR3 has 17 residues. CDR3 loop: CASSPRGPAGAYNEQFF. The CDR3 DNA is TGTGCCAGCAGCCCGAGGGGGCCAGCGGGGGCCTACAATGAGCAGTTCTTC.

In DNA form, the CDR3 reads TGCAGTGCTAGTGTACTAGCGGGGGGTCCGAATGAGCAGTTCTTC. It yields the protein CSASVLAGGPNEQFF. The chain recombines TRBV20-1 with TRBJ2-1, with 12 bases aligning to TRBD2. The CDR3 extends over 15 amino acids. V shed 3 bases and J 7 bases; nucleotides not matched to a gene: 7. Germline V gene data show CDR1 as DFQATT and CDR2 as SNEGSKA (reference sequence).

V gene TRBV30 combines with J gene TRBJ2-3, with 9 bases that match TRBD2. Germline assignment: CDR1 GTSNPN and CDR2 SVGIG (reference sequence). The CDR3 is 14 amino acids. The V segment lost 0 bases and the J segment 5 bases; nucleotides outside the gene matches: 3. CDR3 DNA sequence: TGTGCCTGGAGTGTCCAGACTAGCGGAGATACGCAGTATTTT. Translated: CAWSVQTSGDTQYF.